What follows is one T cell receptor beta chain and its context. Its antigen is unknown. This specimen belongs to a study of CD8 T cells in ankylosing spondylitis. Findings of the study overall: A motif in TCR beta, a set of several highly homologous variants, appeared characteristic of ankylosing spondylitis blood. Some of the motif variants had earlier been found in reactive arthritis patients' fluid and blood.

A single record per CDR3 protein comes from TCRdb applying MiXCR to the 5' RACE reads. This table has 300,000 to 400,000 distinct CDR3 sequences, about 22% appearing once. The CDR3 sequence is 17 residues long. The germline V gene encodes CDR1 SGHRS and CDR2 YFSETQ. V was pared by 6 bases and J by 3 bases, with 21 bases between. The chain employs TRBV5-1 and TRBJ2-2; the D gene is possibly TRBD1 (8 bases). Sequencing was done on a sample of blood, either unsorted or a sorted T cell fraction (not recorded which). The receptor's source is a male donor with ankylosing spondylitis. The CDR3: CASTKQTGAGDTGELFF. CDR3 sequence (DNA): TGCGCCAGCACTAAACAGACAGGGGCGGGGGACACCGGGGAGCTGTTTTTT.